The 29 T cell receptor beta chains below were found in one sample sequenced in a study of OX40 agonist ivuxolimab in advanced cancers. Here immunoSEQ multiplex PCR was the method, and the copy in TCRdb shows in-frame clones only, minus some. The table shows around 70,000 clones, with 65% to 90% occurring only once. This material consisted of CD4+ or CD8+ T cells sorted from blood, taken in a trial of the OX40 agonist ivuxolimab. The source of these receptors is an adult with an advanced solid tumor such as melanoma, head and neck, liver or kidney cancer.

This chain uses TRBV6-1 with TRBJ2-5; the match to TRBD2 covers 10 bases. Trimming at V came to 7 bases and at J to 0 bases, leaving 5 bases not matched to a gene. Germline CDR1 MNHNS, CDR2 SASEGT. The CDR3 is 15 residues long. The DNA of the CDR3 is TGTGCCAGCACCCTAGCGGGGGCGTACCAAGAGACCCAGTACTTC. This encodes CASTLAGAYQETQYF.

This rearrangement joins TRBV10-3 to TRBJ1-5; D is unclear. Trimming took off 3 bases at V and 2 bases at J, with 8 bases between the two ends. CDR1 is ENHRY and CDR2 is SYGVKD in the germline V gene. There are 14 residues in the CDR3. This chain's CDR3 is CAISEWEGNQPQHF. DNA for the CDR3: TGTGCCATCAGTGAATGGGAGGGCAATCAGCCCCAGCATTTT.

The DNA for the CDR3 is TGTGCCAGCAGCTTAGGCGGGACGGCGCCTCCCTACAATGAGCAGTTCTTC. It encodes CASSLGGTAPPYNEQFF. The chain couples TRBV7-2 to TRBJ2-1, with D possibly matching TRBD2 (6 bases). The germline V and J ends were trimmed by 1 base and 2 bases, with 15 bases remaining between them. Germline V lookup: CDR1 SGHTA, CDR2 FQGNSA. This CDR3 is built from 17 residues.

In DNA form, the CDR3 reads TGTGCCAGCAGCTTAGCCGGCGTCTATAATTCACCCCTCCACTTT. This codes for CASSLAGVYNSPLHF. The rearrangement joins TRBV7-6 to TRBJ1-6; D call uncertain. Trimming left V 0 bases short and J 3 bases short, with 6 bases between. Germline V lookup: CDR1 SGHVS, CDR2 FNYEAQ. There are 15 residues in the CDR3.

The chain uses TRBV5-1 and TRBJ2-2; TRBD2 matches 11 bases. The CDR3 extends over 14 amino acids. V shed 4 bases, J shed 6 bases, and the junction held 2 bases outside the gene matches. Per germline, CDR1 SGHRS and CDR2 YFSETQ. The CDR3 bases are TGCGCCAGCAGCCCGGGACTAGCGGCCGGGGAGCTGTTTTTT. Its protein product is CASSPGLAAGELFF.

The chain links TRBV12-5 to TRBJ2-7; D unclear. Looked up from germline, CDR1 is LGHNT and CDR2 is FRNRAP. This CDR3 contains 16 residues. Trimming left V 5 bases short and J 0 bases short, with 17 bases between. The CDR3, as DNA: TGTGCTAGTGGTCTTCCCCGACGTGCCCTCTCCTACGAGCAGTACTTC. It is translated as CASGLPRRALSYEQYF.

This chain's CDR3 is CASSRGNRVQETQYF. In DNA, the CDR3 is TGTGCCAGCAGCCGTGGGAACAGGGTCCAAGAGACCCAGTACTTC. The gene calls are TRBV27 and TRBJ2-5; the D gene is possibly TRBD1 (6 bases). The V gene lost 6 bases and the J gene lost 1 base, with 15 bases spanning the gap. Germline CDR1 reads MNHEY; CDR2 reads SMNVEV (reference sequence). This CDR3 spans 15 amino acids.

The rearrangement joins TRBV7-2 to TRBJ1-5, with 7 bases identical to TRBD1. The CDR3 is made up of 16 amino acids. Germline V gene lookup returns CDR1 SGHTA and CDR2 FQGNSA. Unmatched junction bases numbered 13, after V lost 4 bases and J lost 7 bases. The CDR3 DNA is TGTGCCAGCAGCTCGGGGACAGACCGCCCTGGACAGCCCCAGCATTTT. The encoded protein is CASSSGTDRPGQPQHF. The full variable domain, completed using reference TRBV7-2 and TRBJ1-5, is GAGVSQSPSNKVTEKGKDVELRCDPISGHTALYWYRQSLGQGLEFLIYFQGNSAPDKSGLPSDRFSAERTGGSVSTLTIQRTQQEDSAVYLCASSSGTDRPGQPQHFGDGTRLSIL.

The CDR3 DNA follows: TGTGCCAGCGGGCTTAGTGGGACAGGCAATGAGCAGTTCTTC. Its translation is CASGLSGTGNEQFF. The chain recombines TRBV7-9 with TRBJ2-1, with 8 bases lining up with TRBD1. Germline V gives CDR1 SEHNR, CDR2 FQNEAQ (reference sequence). There are 14 residues in the CDR3. V lost 8 bases and J lost 6; bases outside the gene matches: 9.

The chain combines TRBV15 with TRBJ2-1; 10 bases agree with TRBD2. Germline values: CDR1 LNHNV, CDR2 YYDKDF (reference sequence). This CDR3 is 15 amino acids long. V shed 0 bases and J 7 bases; nucleotides not matched to a gene: 3. For the CDR3, the DNA is TGTGCCACCAGCAGAGAACTAGCGGGGCAAAATGAGCAGTTCTTC. This encodes CATSRELAGQNEQFF.

This clone has just a few counts. This CDR3 fails to terminate in the conserved phenylalanine or tryptophan, so it likely reflects a read error. The rearrangement uses TRBV19 and TRBJ1-2, with D hard to call. Germline values: CDR1 LNHDA, CDR2 SQIVND (reference sequence). Trimming removed 8 bases at V and 0 bases at J, with 1 base between. This CDR3 region has 10 residues. CDR3 coding DNA: TGTGCCAGTGCTAACTATGGCTACACCCTC. Protein sequence: CASANYGYTL.

V is TRBV19 and J is TRBJ2-5; 8 positions agree with TRBD1. J gave up 3 bases and V 6 bases, and 9 bases lay outside the gene matches. CDR1 is LNHDA, CDR2 SQIVND, per germline (reference sequence). This CDR3 contains 15 residues. For the CDR3, the DNA is TGTGCCAGTAGCCCTACCGGGACAGGAGAAGAGACCCAGTACTTC. It translates to CASSPTGTGEETQYF.

This clone was observed a handful of times. V and J are TRBV5-5 and TRBJ2-3, with 7 bases matching TRBD2. CDR1 and CDR2 (germline): SGHKS, YYEKEE (reference sequence). The CDR3 length is 15 residues. The J segment lost 3 bases and the V segment lost 1 base, leaving 5 bases of the junction unmatched. Written as DNA, the CDR3 is TGTGCCAGCAGCTTGTATGGCGGGAGAACAGATACGCAGTATTTT. This gives the protein CASSLYGGRTDTQYF.

The count of this clone is one. V gene TRBV5-1 combines with J gene TRBJ2-7; 8 bases align to TRBD1. The CDR3 length is 15 residues. The trim removed 5 bases at V and 0 bases at J, leaving 7 bases unmatched. From germline, CDR1 is SGHRS and CDR2 YFSETQ. Here the CDR3 reads CASSTRDRSSYEQYF. The DNA of the CDR3 is TGCGCCAGCAGTACCCGGGACAGGAGCTCCTACGAGCAGTACTTC.

The genes are TRBV28 and TRBJ1-2; D remains ambiguous. Germline assignment: CDR1 MDHEN and CDR2 SYDVKM. This CDR3 is built from 13 residues. V was cut by 6 bases and J by 1 base, with 9 bases left in between. The CDR3 DNA follows: TGTGCCAGCAGCCAGGCAGATAACTATGGCTACACCTTC. Translation gives CASSQADNYGYTF.

V and J are TRBV5-1 and TRBJ2-3, with D perhaps TRBD2 (6 bases). The CDR3 is 16 amino acids. From germline, CDR1 is SGHRS and CDR2 YFSETQ. V lost 7 bases and J lost 1, with 19 bases in between. CDR3 sequence reads: CASPGGEPAGTDTQYF. The CDR3, as DNA: TGCGCCAGCCCCGGCGGGGAACCGGCGGGCACAGATACGCAGTATTTT.

This chain joins TRBV2 and TRBJ2-7; possibly TRBD1 for D (5 bases). Germline-derived CDR1 and CDR2 are SNHLY and FYNNEI. CDR3 length: 14 residues. Trimming took off 1 base at V and 4 bases at J, with 11 bases between the two ends. This CDR3 reads CASSEGLPGYEQYF. The CDR3 coding sequence is TGTGCCAGCAGTGAAGGGCTCCCAGGGTACGAGCAGTACTTC.

The chain employs TRBV11-2 and TRBJ2-7, with 8 bases aligning to TRBD2. The CDR3 spans 19 residues. Losses at the gene ends were 1 base for V and 5 bases for J; bases not matched to a gene: 19. Germline loops: CDR1 SGHAT, CDR2 FQNNGV. The CDR3: CASSLGRVPRGLADHEQYF. CDR3 DNA sequence: TGTGCCAGCAGCTTAGGGAGGGTCCCCCGAGGACTAGCCGACCACGAGCAGTACTTC.

This chain joins TRBV5-1 and TRBJ1-6; 9 positions agree with TRBD1. V lost 3 bases and J lost 6; bases outside the gene matches: 1. CDR1 and CDR2 (germline): SGHRS, YFSETQ. CDR3 length: 14 amino acids. The CDR3 spells CASSSGQGNSPLHF. The CDR3 region has the DNA TGCGCCAGCAGCTCGGGACAGGGTAATTCACCCCTCCACTTT.

The chain employs TRBV15 and TRBJ2-7, with D possibly matching TRBD2 (6 bases). The V end was cut by 1 base, the J end by 10 bases, with 11 bases between. The germline V gene encodes CDR1 LNHNV and CDR2 YYDKDF (reference sequence). The length of the CDR3 is 12 residues. CDR3 sequence reads: CATSRAGGGQYF. CDR3 DNA sequence: TGTGCCACCAGCAGAGCCGGGGGTGGCCAGTACTTC.

The chain combines TRBV6-1 with TRBJ2-5, with TRBD2 matching 10 bases. The CDR3 runs 18 residues. Germline V gene lookup returns CDR1 MNHNS and CDR2 SASEGT. The junction had 11 bases not matched to a gene; V was cut back by 0 bases and J by 4 bases. CDR3 in DNA: TGTGCCAGCAGTGAAGCGGCTAGCGGGGGCCCCCTACGAGAGACCCAGTACTTC. Translated: CASSEAASGGPLRETQYF.

The chain couples TRBV7-2 to TRBJ2-2; D is possibly TRBD1 (5 bases). Between the trimmed V and J ends, which lost 7 bases and 0 bases, there was a span of 12 bases. Germline V gives CDR1 SGHTA, CDR2 FQGNSA. CDR3 length: 15 residues. The CDR3 bases are TGTGCCAGCATCGATAGGGGTACGAACACCGGGGAGCTGTTTTTT. It yields the protein CASIDRGTNTGELFF. Looking up the rest from reference TRBV7-2 and TRBJ2-2 gives the full variable domain: GAGVSQSPSNKVTEKGKDVELRCDPISGHTALYWYRQSLGQGLEFLIYFQGNSAPDKSGLPSDRFSAERTGGSVSTLTIQRTQQEDSAVYLCASIDRGTNTGELFFGEGSRLTVL.

The V gene is TRBV2, the J gene TRBJ2-7, with 8 positions matching TRBD2. This CDR3 region has 14 residues. Germline values: CDR1 SNHLY, CDR2 FYNNEI. V dropped 8 bases and J dropped 3; count of bases not matched to a gene: 9. The CDR3, as DNA: TGTGCCAGCGGGGACGGGAGGGGCGGCTACGAGCAGTACTTC. Its translation: CASGDGRGGYEQYF.

The chain has TRBV5-8 and TRBJ2-2; the D is unclear. The germline V gene encodes CDR1 SGHTS and CDR2 YDEGEE. Trimming removed 4 bases at V and 6 bases at J, with 7 bases between. The CDR3 spans 12 residues. CDR3 protein: CASSTYAGELFF. The CDR3 bases are TGTGCCAGCAGCACCTACGCCGGGGAGCTGTTTTTT.

The rearrangement links TRBV27 to TRBJ1-2, with 7 bases lining up with TRBD1. Germline loops: CDR1 MNHEY, CDR2 SMNVEV (reference sequence). CDR3 length equals 15 residues. The junction had 11 bases not matched to a gene; V was cut back by 3 bases and J by 7 bases. The CDR3 coding sequence is TGTGCCAGCAGTTTCCAACGGACAGGTCGTCTTGGCTACACCTTC. Translated: CASSFQRTGRLGYTF.

This sequence joins TRBV29-1 and TRBJ2-5; 11 bases are shared with TRBD2. The CDR3 is 16 residues long. Germline lookup yields CDR1 SQVTM and CDR2 ANQGSEA. J gave up 4 bases and V 4 bases, and 11 bases lay outside the gene matches. In nucleotides, the CDR3 is TGCAGCGTTGCCATGTTAGCGGGGGGGCGAGGAGAGACCCAGTACTTC. This codes for CSVAMLAGGRGETQYF.

The chain couples TRBV7-2 to TRBJ2-3; D is possibly TRBD1 (6 bases). Germline CDR1 reads SGHTA; CDR2 reads FQGNSA. The CDR3 runs 15 residues. V lost 4 bases to trimming and J lost 0 bases, with 11 bases between them. CDR3 coding DNA: TGTGCCAGCAGCTGGGACATTCTTAGCACAGATACGCAGTATTTT. Translation gives CASSWDILSTDTQYF.

The CDR3, as DNA: TGTGCCAGTAGTAAGAGAGCGGCTAGCACAGATACGCAGTATTTT. This encodes CASSKRAASTDTQYF. The rearrangement uses TRBV19 and TRBJ2-3, with a possible D match to TRBD2 (5 bases). The germline V gene has CDR1 LNHDA and CDR2 SQIVND (reference sequence). Trimming shortened V by 4 bases and J by 0 bases, and 11 bases separated the two germline ends. The CDR3 length is 15 residues.

The chain joins TRBV28 to TRBJ2-3, with D possibly matching TRBD2 (6 bases). Germline V gene data show CDR1 as MDHEN and CDR2 as SYDVKM. This CDR3 is 15 amino acids long. The V end was cut by 4 bases, the J end by 3 bases, with 14 bases between. The CDR3 nucleotides read TGTGCCAGCAGTTCCCTCGGGAGCGGGACAGATACGCAGTATTTT. Translation: CASSSLGSGTDTQYF.